This T cell receptor beta chain appears in the sequencing data of a study of blood T cell repertoires in COVID-19. Overall study context: T cells, B-cell-depleted T cells, or PBMCs provided the cDNA or gDNA that served as material.

While infection was still active, Seattle patients were enrolled and then followed longitudinally. V dropped 11 bases and J dropped 2; count of bases not matched to a gene: 7. The CDR3 has 13 amino acids. The germline V gene has CDR1 MNHNY and CDR2 SVGAGI (reference sequence). Per the original data handling: Quantification of nucleated cells was approximated via reference gene primer amplification. Sequenced by immunoSEQ multiplex PCR; TCRdb stores in-frame clones only, minus some. For V, J and clone size, that table is used; D and trimming come from the DNA. The repertoire consists of under 250,000 clones, with 85% occurring once and the leading ten covering roughly 2.2%.

The chain uses TRBV6-6 and TRBJ1-2; TRBD1 aligns across 8 bases. The TCR originated in a woman in her sixties or seventies with COVID-19, enrolled during active disease. The specimen sequenced was peripheral blood. The CDR3 reads CAAQDRGNYGYTF. The CDR3 DNA reads TGTGCCGCTCAAGACAGGGGAAACTATGGCTACACCTTC.